This TCR beta chain was sequenced for a study of blood T cell repertoires in COVID-19. Study-wide context: There were acute and convalescent COVID-19 samples, and they came from the United States, Italy and Spain.

Note on this clone: The sample contains more than one DNA sequence encoding this CDR3.

Germline lookup yields CDR1 SGHVS and CDR2 FQNEAQ. There are 14 residues in the CDR3. Trimming removed 5 bases from V and 4 bases from J, with 15 bases in between. The protocol was immunoSEQ multiplex PCR, while the TCRdb copy is restricted to in-frame clones and leaves out a portion. The table has about 310,000 clones, around 87% seen once. The rearrangement joins TRBV7-8 to TRBJ2-7; D is ambiguous. The sequenced material came from peripheral blood. This sequence originates from a woman aged 45-65 years who had recovered from COVID-19. CDR3 DNA sequence: TGTGCCAGCAGCATCCGCCTAGTAGGATACGAGCAGTACTTC. Amino acid sequence: CASSIRLVGYEQYF.